This T cell receptor beta chain was sequenced in a study of blood T cell repertoires in COVID-19. Looking at the study overall: Samples of COVID-19 (acute and convalescent) were obtained from the United States, Italy and Spain. T cells, B-cell-depleted T cells, or PBMCs supplied cDNA or gDNA.

This CDR3 is built from 14 residues. Germline V gene data show CDR1 as SGHAT and CDR2 as FQNNGV. V shed 4 bases, J shed 5 bases, and the junction held 6 bases outside the gene matches. As handled by the study authors: From reference gene primer amplification, estimates of nucleated cell counts were derived. Generated by immunoSEQ multiplex PCR, the TCRdb table keeps only in-frame clones and is missing some. D and trimming were read from the DNA, whereas the V and J calls and clone size are those reported in that table. The sample lists 200,000 to 250,000 clones; around 90% were seen once. Participants were aged roughly 18 to 90 years, lived in 24 US areas, and enrolled virtually.

Sequencing used PBMCs or T cells enriched from blood (not recorded which). The receptor was derived from a woman under 40 with acute COVID-19. This chain joins TRBV11-2 and TRBJ2-3, with 7 bases that match TRBD2. Written as DNA, the CDR3 is TGTGCCAGCAGCTCAACGGCTAGCGGAGATACGCAGTATTTT. Translation gives CASSSTASGDTQYF.